This TCR beta chain was identified in a study of Graves' ophthalmopathy and Graves' hyperthyroidism. The CDR3 consists of 13 residues. The V and J ends lost 6 bases and 5 bases respectively, with 11 bases between them. Study-wide results and limits: Separation of ophthalmopathy from stable hyperthyroidism was achieved by a 13-signature model, at about 89% sensitivity and around 81% specificity. Blood was where most expanded thyroid clonotypes above 0.001 frequency also turned up.

Amplification of TCR beta CDR3 regions used RNA transcripts. A first-round RT-PCR used HTBI primers, followed by a second-round multiplex PCR. From the multiplex PCR reads, TCRdb called clonotypes with MiXCR, one entry per CDR3 protein. The sample comprises about 170,000 distinct CDR3 sequences, 30% to 45% of which are singletons, and 5.8% rests with the top ten. This clonotype showed up many times. The antigen is undetermined. The rearrangement links TRBV12-3 or TRBV12-4 to TRBJ1-5; no clear D gene. The receptor was derived from a woman in her forties with Graves' ophthalmopathy. The source material was peripheral blood. The CDR3 nucleotides read TGTGCCAGCAGACTATTTACCGATCAGCCCCAGCATTTT. It translates to CASRLFTDQPQHF.